This entry features one T cell receptor beta chain sequence. The antigen is not known. Healthy donors of bone marrow made up the group. This specimen belongs to a study of cytomegalovirus exposure and HLA in healthy donors. Looking at the study overall: The Caucasian-associated ancestry cluster held less than 85% of a few hundred genotyped donors.

Regarding the study as a whole: Researchers catalogued about 150 TCR beta chains as cytomegalovirus-associated. Productive rates of about 87% or about 30% were seen for most TCR beta V segments in an earlier analysis.

PCR used 60 Vbeta primers and 13 Jbeta primers. Libraries were prepared by immunoSEQ multiplex PCR; TCRdb keeps only in-frame clonotypes and omits some of them. Of over 85,000 clones detected, approximately 82% appear once; the ten largest clones hold 2% to 3%. The CDR3 consists of 14 residues. The V end was cut by 2 bases, the J end by 5 bases, with 12 bases between. Germline V CDR1 and CDR2: MNHEY, SVGAGI. This receptor was taken from a man between 35 and 55 years old in good health and CMV-seronegative. The chain joins TRBV6-5 to TRBJ1-2; perhaps TRBD1 as D (6 bases). The sequenced sample was PBMCs. CDR3 sequence: CASSYVGAGYGYTF. The DNA of the CDR3 is TGTGCCAGCAGTTACGTGGGGGCAGGGTATGGCTACACCTTC.